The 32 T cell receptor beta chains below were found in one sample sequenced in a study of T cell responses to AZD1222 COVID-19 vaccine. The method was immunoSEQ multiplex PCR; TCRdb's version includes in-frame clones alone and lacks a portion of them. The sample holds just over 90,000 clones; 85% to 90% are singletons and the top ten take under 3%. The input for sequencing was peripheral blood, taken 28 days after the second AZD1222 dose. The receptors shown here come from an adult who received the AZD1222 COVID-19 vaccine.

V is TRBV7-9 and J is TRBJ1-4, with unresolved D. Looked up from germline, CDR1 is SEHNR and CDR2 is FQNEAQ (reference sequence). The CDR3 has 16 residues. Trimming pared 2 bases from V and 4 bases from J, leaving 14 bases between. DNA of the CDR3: TGTGCCAGCAGCTTATTTTTGGCAGGCGTTAATGAAAAACTGTTTTTT. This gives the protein CASSLFLAGVNEKLFF.

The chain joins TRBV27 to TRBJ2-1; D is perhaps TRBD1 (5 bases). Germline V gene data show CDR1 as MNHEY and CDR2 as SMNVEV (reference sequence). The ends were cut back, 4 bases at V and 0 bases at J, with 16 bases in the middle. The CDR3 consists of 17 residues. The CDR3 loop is CASSSLNWGPSYNEQFF. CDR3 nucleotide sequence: TGTGCCAGCAGTTCCCTGAATTGGGGCCCCTCCTACAATGAGCAGTTCTTC.

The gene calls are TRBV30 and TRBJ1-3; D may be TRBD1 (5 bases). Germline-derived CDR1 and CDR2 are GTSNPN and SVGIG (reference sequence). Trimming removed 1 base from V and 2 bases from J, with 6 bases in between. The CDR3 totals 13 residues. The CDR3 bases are TGTGCCTGGAGTGCGGGGCCTGGAAACACCATATATTTT. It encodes CAWSAGPGNTIYF.

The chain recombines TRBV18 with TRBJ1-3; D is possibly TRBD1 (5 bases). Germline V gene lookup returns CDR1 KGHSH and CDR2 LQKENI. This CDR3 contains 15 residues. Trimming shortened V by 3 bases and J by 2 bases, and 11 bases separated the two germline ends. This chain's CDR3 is CASSPSRVAGNTIYF. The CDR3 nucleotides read TGTGCCAGCTCACCCTCCAGGGTCGCTGGAAACACCATATATTTT.

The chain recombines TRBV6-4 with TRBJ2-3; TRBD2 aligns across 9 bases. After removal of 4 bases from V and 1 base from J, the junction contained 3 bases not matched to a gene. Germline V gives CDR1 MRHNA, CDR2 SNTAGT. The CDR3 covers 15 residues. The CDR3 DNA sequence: TGTGCCAGCAGTGGTGTAGCGGGGGGCACAGATACGCAGTATTTT. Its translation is CASSGVAGGTDTQYF.

The CDR3 region is CASSSRTRAIHHGGELFF. The DNA of the CDR3 is TGTGCCAGCAGCTCAAGGACAAGGGCGATTCACCATGGGGGGGAGCTGTTTTTT. The V and J genes are TRBV9 and TRBJ2-2, with a possible D match to TRBD1 (5 bases). V lost 4 bases to trimming and J lost 8 bases, with 27 bases between them. Germline loops: CDR1 SGDLS, CDR2 YYNGEE. The CDR3 contains 18 residues. Drawing the rest from reference TRBV9 and TRBJ2-2, the complete variable domain is DSGVTQTPKHLITATGQRVTLRCSPRSGDLSVYWYQQSLDQGLQFLIQYYNGEERAKGNILERFSAQQFPDLHSELNLSSLELGDSALYFCASSSRTRAIHHGGELFFGEGSRLTVL.

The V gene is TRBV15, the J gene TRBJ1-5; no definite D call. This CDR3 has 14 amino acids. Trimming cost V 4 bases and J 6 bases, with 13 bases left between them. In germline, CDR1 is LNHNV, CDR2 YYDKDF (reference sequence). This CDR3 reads CATSTDAGAQPQHF. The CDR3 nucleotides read TGTGCCACCAGCACAGACGCGGGAGCTCAGCCCCAGCATTTT.

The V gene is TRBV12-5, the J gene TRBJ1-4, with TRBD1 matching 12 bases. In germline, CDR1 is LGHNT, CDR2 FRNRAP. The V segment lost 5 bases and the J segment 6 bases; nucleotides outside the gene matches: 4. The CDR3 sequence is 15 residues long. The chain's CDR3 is CASGTGQGADEKLFF. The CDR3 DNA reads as TGTGCTAGTGGTACGGGACAGGGGGCGGATGAAAAACTGTTTTTT.

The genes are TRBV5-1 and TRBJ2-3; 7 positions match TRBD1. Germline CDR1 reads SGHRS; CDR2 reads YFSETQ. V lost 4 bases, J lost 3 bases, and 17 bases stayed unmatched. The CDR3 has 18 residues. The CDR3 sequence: CASSRQGPPLQETDTQYF. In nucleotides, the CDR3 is TGCGCCAGCAGCCGACAGGGCCCTCCCCTTCAAGAGACAGATACGCAGTATTTT.

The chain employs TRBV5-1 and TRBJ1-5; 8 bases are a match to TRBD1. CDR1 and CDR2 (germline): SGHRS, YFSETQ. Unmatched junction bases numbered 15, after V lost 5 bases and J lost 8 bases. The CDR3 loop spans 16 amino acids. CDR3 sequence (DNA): TGCGCCAGCAGTTCGGGACAGGTTGGGACACGGGAGCCCCAGCATTTT. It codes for CASSSGQVGTREPQHF.

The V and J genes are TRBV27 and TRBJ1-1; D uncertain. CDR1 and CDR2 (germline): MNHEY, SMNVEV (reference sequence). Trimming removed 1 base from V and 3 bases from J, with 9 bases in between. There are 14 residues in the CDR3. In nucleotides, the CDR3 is TGTGCCAGCAGTTTATTAGGGTCAGACACTGAAGCTTTCTTT. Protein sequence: CASSLLGSDTEAFF.

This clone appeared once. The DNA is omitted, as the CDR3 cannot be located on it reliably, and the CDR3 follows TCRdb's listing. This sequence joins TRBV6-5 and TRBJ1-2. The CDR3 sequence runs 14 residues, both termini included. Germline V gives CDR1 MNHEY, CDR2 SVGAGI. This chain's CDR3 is CASALRAGNSANAF.

DNA of the CDR3: TGTGCCAGCAGCTCCTTAGCGGGGGGACTCTACGAGCAGTACTTC. Translation: CASSSLAGGLYEQYF. The V gene is TRBV7-9, the J gene TRBJ2-7, with 10 bases lining up with TRBD2. This CDR3 contains 15 residues. Trimming cost V 4 bases and J 3 bases; bases outside gene matches: 6. Germline values: CDR1 SEHNR, CDR2 FQNEAQ (reference sequence). The entire variable domain, with the rest obtained from reference TRBV7-9 and TRBJ2-7, is as follows: DTGVSQNPRHKITKRGQNVTFRCDPISEHNRLYWYRQTLGQGPEFLTYFQNEAQLEKSRLLSDRFSAERPKGSFSTLEIQRTEQGDSAMYLCASSSLAGGLYEQYFGPGTRLTVT.

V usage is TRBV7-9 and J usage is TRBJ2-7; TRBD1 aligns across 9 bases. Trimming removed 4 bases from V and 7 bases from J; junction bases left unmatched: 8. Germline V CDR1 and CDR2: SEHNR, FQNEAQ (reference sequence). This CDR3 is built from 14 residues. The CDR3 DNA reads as TGTGCCAGCAGCTACGGGACAGGGTCTGGGGAGCAGTACTTC. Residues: CASSYGTGSGEQYF.

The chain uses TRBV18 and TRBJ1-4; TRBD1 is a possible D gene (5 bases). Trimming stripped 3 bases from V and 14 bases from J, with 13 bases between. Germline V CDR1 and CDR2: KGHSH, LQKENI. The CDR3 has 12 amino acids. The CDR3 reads CASSPAQGRLFF. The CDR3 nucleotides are TGTGCCAGCTCACCGGCTCAGGGAAGGCTGTTTTTT.

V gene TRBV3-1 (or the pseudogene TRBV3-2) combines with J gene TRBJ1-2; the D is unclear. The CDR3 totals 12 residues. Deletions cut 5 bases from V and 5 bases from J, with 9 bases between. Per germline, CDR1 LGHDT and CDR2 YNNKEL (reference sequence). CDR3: CASSSGAYGYTF. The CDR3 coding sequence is TGTGCCAGCAGCTCGGGCGCATATGGCTACACCTTC.

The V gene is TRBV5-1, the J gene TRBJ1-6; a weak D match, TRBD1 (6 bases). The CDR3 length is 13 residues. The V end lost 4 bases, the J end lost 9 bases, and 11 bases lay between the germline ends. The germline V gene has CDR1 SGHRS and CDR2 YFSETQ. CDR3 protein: CASSREDSSPLHF. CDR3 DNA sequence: TGCGCCAGCAGCCGCGAGGACAGTTCACCCCTCCACTTT.

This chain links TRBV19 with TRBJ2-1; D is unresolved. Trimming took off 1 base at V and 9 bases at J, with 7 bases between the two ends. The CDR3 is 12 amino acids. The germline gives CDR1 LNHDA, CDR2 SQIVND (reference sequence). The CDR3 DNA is TGTGCCAGTAGTATAGGGGTCACTGAGCAGTTCTTC. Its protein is CASSIGVTEQFF.

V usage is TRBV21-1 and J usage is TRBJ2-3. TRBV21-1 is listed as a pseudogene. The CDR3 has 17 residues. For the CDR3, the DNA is TGTGCCAGCAACCCCTCCCCGGGGGCTAGTTGGGTAGATACGCAGTATTTT. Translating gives CASNPSPGASWVDTQYF.

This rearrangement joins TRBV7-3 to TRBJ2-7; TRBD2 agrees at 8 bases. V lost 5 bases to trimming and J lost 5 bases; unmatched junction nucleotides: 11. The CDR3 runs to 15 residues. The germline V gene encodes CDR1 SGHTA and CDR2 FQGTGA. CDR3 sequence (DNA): TGTGCCAGCAGCCCCTCCGGGACTAGAGGTAACGAGCAGTACTTC. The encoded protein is CASSPSGTRGNEQYF.

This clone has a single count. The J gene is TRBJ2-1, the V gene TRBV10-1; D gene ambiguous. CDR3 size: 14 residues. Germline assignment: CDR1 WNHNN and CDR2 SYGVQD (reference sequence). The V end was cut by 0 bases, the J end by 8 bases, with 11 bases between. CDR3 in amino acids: CASSESGFGHEQFF. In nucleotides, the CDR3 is TGCGCCAGCAGTGAGTCAGGATTCGGCCATGAGCAGTTCTTC.

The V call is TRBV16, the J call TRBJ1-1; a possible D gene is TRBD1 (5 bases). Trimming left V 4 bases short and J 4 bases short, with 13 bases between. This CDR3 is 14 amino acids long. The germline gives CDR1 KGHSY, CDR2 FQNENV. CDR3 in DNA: TGTGCCAGCAGCCTCGGGGGGATCGGCACTGAAGCTTTCTTT. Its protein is CASSLGGIGTEAFF. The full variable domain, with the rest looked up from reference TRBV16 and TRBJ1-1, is GEEVAQTPKHLVRGEGQKAKLYCAPIKGHSYVFWYQQVLKNEFKFLISFQNENVFDETGMPKERFSAKCLPNSPCSLEIQATKLEDSAVYFCASSLGGIGTEAFFGQGTRLTVV.

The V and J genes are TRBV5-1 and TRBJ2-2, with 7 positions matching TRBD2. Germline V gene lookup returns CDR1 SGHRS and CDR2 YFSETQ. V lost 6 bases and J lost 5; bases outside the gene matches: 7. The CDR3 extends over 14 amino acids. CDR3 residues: CASNPGGDTGELFF. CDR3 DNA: TGCGCCAGCAACCCGGGGGGAGATACCGGGGAGCTGTTTTTT.

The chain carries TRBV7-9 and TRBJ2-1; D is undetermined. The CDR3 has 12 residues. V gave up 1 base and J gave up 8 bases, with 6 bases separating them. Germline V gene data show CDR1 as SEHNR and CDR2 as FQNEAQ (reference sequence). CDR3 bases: TGTGCCAGCAGCTTAGGGGGATATGAGCAGTTCTTC. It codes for CASSLGGYEQFF.

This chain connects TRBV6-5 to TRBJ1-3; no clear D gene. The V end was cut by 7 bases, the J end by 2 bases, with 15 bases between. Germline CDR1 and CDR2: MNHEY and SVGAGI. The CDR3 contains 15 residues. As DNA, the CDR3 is TGTGCCAGCACCTCAACATGGGGAGCTGGAAACACCATATATTTT. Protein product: CASTSTWGAGNTIYF.

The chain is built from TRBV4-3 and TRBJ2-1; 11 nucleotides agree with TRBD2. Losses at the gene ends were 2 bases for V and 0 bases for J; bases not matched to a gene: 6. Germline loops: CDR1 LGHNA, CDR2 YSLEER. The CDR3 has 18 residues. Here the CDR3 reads CASSQTLAGDSSYNEQFF. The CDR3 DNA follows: TGCGCCAGCAGCCAAACACTAGCGGGGGATTCCTCCTACAATGAGCAGTTCTTC.

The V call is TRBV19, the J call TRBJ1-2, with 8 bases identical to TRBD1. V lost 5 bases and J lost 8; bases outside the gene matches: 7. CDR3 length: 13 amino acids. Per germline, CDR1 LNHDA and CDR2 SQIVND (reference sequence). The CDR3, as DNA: TGTGCCAGTAGTGTGGACAGGGTGAGGGGCTACACCTTC. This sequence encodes CASSVDRVRGYTF.

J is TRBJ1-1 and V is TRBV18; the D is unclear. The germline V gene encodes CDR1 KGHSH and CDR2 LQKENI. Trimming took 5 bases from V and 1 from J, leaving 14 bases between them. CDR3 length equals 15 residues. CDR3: CASSSSTMGNTEAFF. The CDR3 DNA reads TGTGCCAGCTCATCGTCTACAATGGGGAACACTGAAGCTTTCTTT.

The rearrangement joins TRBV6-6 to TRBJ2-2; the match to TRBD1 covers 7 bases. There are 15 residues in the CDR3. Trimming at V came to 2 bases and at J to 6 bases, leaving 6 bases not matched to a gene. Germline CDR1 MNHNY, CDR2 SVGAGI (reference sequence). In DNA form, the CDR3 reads TGTGCCAGCAGTTACGAGGGGGCGACGTCCGGGGAGCTGTTTTTT. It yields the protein CASSYEGATSGELFF.

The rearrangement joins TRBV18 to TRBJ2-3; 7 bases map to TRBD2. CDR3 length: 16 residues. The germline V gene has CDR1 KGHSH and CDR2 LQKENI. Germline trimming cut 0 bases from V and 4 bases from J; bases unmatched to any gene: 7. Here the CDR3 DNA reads TGTGCCAGCTCACCACCGAGAGGCGGGAGAGCAGATACGCAGTATTTT. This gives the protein CASSPPRGGRADTQYF. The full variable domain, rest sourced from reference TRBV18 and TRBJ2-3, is NAGVMQNPRHLVRRRGQEARLRCSPMKGHSHVYWYRQLPEEGLKFMVYLQKENIIDESGMPKERFSAEFPKEGPSILRIQQVVRGDSAAYFCASSPPRGGRADTQYFGPGTRLTVL.

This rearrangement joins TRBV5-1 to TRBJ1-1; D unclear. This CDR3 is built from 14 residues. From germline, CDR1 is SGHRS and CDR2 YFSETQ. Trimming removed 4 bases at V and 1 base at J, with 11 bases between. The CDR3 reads CASSLNPKNTEAFF. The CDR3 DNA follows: TGCGCCAGCAGCCTAAACCCCAAGAACACTGAAGCTTTCTTT.

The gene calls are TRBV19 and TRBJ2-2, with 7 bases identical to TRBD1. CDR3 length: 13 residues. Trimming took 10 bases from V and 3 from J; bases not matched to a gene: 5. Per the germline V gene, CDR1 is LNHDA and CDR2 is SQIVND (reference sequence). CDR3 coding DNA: TGTGCCAACCGGGACAGATACACCGGGGAGCTGTTTTTT. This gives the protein CANRDRYTGELFF. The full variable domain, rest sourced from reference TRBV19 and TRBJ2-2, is DGGITQSPKYLFRKEGQNVTLSCEQNLNHDAMYWYRQDPGQGLRLIYYSQIVNDFQKGDIAEGYSVSREKKESFPLTVTSAQKNPTAFYLCANRDRYTGELFFGEGSRLTVL.